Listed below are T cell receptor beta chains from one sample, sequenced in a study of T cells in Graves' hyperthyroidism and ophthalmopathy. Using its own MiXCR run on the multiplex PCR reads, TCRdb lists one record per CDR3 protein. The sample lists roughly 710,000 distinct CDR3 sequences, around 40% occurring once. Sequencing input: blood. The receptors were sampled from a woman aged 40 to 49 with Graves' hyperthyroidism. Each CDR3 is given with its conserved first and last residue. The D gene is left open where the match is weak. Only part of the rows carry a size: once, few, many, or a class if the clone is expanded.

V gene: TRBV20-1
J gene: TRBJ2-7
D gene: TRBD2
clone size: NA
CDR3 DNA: TGCAGTGCTACCCCAACTAGCGGGGTAGGCTCCTACGAGCAGTACTTC
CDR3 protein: CSATPTSGVGSYEQYF

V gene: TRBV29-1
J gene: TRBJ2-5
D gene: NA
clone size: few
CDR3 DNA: TGCAGCGTTGAGTTACTAGGGGCCAAGACCCAGTACTTC
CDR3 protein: CSVELLGAKTQYF

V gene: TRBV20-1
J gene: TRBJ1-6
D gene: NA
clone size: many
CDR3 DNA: TGCAGTGCTAGACCCCTCACGTATAATTCACCCCTCCACTTT
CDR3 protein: CSARPLTYNSPLHF

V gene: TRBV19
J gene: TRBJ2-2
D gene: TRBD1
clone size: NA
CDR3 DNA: TGTGCCACCACCGGGACAGGGAACACCGGGGAGCTGTTTTTT
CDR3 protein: CATTGTGNTGELFF

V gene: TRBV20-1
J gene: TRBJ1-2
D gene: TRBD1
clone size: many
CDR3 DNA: TGCAGTGCACCAGACAGGGGGGGAGGATATGGCTACACCTTC
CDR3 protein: CSAPDRGGGYGYTF

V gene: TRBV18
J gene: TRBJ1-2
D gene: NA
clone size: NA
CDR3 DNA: TGTGCCAGCTCAGCGACAGAATATGGCTACACCTTC
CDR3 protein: CASSATEYGYTF

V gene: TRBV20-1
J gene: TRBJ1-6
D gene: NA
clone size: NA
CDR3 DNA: TGCAGTGCTGACCAGGGGAATAATTCACCCCTCCACTTT
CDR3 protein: CSADQGNNSPLHF

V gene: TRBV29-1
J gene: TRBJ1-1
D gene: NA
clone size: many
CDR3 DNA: TGCAGCTTGTCAGGGGCGTCGAACACTGAAGCTTTCTTT
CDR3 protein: CSLSGASNTEAFF

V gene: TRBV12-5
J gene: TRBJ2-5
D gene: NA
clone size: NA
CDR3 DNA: TGTGCTAGTGGCAAGCCTGGAGGGGATAGAGAGACCCAGTACTTC
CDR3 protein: CASGKPGGDRETQYF

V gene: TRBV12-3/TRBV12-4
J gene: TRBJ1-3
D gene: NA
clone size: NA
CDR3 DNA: TGTGCCAGCAGTTCGGCGTTGGAGCTCGGTGGAAACACCATATATTTT
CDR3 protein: CASSSALELGGNTIYF

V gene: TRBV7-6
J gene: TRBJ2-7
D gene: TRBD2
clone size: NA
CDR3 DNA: TGTGCCAGCAGCTTAAACTCGGCTTGGGGAGGGCCGGTTTACGAGCAGTACTTC
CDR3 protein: CASSLNSAWGGPVYEQYF

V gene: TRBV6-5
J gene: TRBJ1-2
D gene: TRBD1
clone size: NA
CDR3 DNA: TGTGCCAGCAGTTACGGGTACAGGGGGAACTATGGCTACACCTTC
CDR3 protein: CASSYGYRGNYGYTF

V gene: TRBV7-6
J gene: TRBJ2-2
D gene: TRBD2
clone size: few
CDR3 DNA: TGTGCCAGCAGCTTAGGTCCGGGGGGGTATACCGGGGAGCTGTTTTTT
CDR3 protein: CASSLGPGGYTGELFF

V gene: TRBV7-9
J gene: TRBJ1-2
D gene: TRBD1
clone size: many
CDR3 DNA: TGTGCCAGCAGCTTTTCAGGGGGGAACTATGGCTACACCTTC
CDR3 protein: CASSFSGGNYGYTF

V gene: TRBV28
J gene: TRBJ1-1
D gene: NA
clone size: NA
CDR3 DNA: TGTGCCAGCAGTTTAATTTCAGAGAACACTGAAGCTTTCTTT
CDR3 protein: CASSLISENTEAFF

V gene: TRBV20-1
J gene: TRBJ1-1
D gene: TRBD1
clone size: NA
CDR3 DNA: TGCAGTGCTAGTGCACAGGGGAGGAACACTGAAACTTTCTTT
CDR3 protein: CSASAQGRNTETFF

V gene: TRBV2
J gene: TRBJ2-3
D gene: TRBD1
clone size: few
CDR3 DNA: TGTGCCAGAGGGGGCGATAAACACACACACACAGATACGCAGTATTTT
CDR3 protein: CARGGDKHTHTDTQYF

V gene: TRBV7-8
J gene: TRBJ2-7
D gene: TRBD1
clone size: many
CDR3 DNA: TGTGCCAGCAGCCAGGAGATAGGACAGGGTACTTACGAGCAGTACTTC
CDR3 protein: CASSQEIGQGTYEQYF

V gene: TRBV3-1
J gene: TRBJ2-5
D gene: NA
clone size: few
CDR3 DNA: TGTGCCAGCAGCCAAGTGGGGAAAGAGACCCAGTACTTC
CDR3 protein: CASSQVGKETQYF

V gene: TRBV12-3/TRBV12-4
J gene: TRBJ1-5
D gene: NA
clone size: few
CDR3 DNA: TGTGCCAGCAGCCGTGACAAGCCCCAGCATTTT
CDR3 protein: CASSRDKPQHF

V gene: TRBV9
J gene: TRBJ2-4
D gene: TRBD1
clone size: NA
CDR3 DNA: TGTGCCAGCAGCCCTGACAGGGGTGGCAAAAACATTCAGTACTTC
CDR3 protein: CASSPDRGGKNIQYF

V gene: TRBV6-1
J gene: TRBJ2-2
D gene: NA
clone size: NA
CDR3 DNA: TGTGCCAGCAACAGAGACCCAGCGGCCGGGGAGCTGTTTTTT
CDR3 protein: CASNRDPAAGELFF

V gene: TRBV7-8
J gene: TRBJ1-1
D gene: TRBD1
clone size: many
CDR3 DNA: TGTGCCAGCAGCTTAGCGAACAGGGGGAGTACTGAAGCTTTCTTT
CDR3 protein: CASSLANRGSTEAFF

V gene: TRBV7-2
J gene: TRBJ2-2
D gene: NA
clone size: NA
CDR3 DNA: TGTGCCAGCAGCCGAAAAGCCCCCTTAGAGTTGCTTTTT
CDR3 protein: CASSRKAPLELLF

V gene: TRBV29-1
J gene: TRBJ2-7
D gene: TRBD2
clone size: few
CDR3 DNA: TGCAGCGTTGTAGGGCTAGCGGGGACCCGCTACGAGCAGTACTTC
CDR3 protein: CSVVGLAGTRYEQYF

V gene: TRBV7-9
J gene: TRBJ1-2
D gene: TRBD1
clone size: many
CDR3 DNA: TGTGCCAGCAGCTTACGACAGGGACTAGTTCTCTATGGCTACACCTTC
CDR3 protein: CASSLRQGLVLYGYTF

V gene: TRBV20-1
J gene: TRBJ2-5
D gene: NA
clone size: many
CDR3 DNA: TGCAGTGCTTCGGACAGTAAAAGGCAAGAGACCCAGTACTTC
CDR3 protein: CSASDSKRQETQYF

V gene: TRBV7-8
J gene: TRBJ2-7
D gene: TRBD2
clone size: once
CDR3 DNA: TGTGCCAGCAGCTTAGGTGGGACTAGCGGCCCCGAGCAGTACTTC
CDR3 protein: CASSLGGTSGPEQYF

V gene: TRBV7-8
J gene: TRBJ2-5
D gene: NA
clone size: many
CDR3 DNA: TGTGCCAGCAGCTTAGAAGGCAATCGACAAGAGACCCAGTACTTC
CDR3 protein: CASSLEGNRQETQYF

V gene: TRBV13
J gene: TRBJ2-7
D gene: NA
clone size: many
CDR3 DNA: TGTGCCAGCAGCTTAGGTTTTGAGACTAGAGGTGGAGAGCAGTACTTC
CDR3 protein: CASSLGFETRGGEQYF

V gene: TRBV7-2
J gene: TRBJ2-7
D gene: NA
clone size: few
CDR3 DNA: TGTGCTAGCAGTTTCGTCAGCCCCTACGAGCAGTACTTC
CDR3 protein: CASSFVSPYEQYF

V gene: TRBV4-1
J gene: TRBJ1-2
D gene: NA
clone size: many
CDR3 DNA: TGCGCCAGCAGCCAAGGGGACGGCACTTACTATGGCTACACCTTC
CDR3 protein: CASSQGDGTYYGYTF

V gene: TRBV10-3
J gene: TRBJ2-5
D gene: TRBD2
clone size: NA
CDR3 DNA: TGTGCCAGCAGTTACCTGGGACTAGCGGGAGTTTGGCTTGGAGAGACCCAGTACTTC
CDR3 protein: CASSYLGLAGVWLGETQYF

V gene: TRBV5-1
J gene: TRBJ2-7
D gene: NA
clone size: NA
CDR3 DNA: TGCGCCAGCAGAGAGCTAGGAAACGACAGGACCTACGAGCAGTACTTC
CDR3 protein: CASRELGNDRTYEQYF

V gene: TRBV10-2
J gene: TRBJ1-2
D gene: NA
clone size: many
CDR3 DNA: TGCGCCAGCAGTGAGGATATCTATGGCTACACCTTC
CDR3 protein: CASSEDIYGYTF

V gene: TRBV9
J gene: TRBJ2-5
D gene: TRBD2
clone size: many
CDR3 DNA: TGTGCCAGCAGCGAGGGACTAGCGGAATACCAAGAGACCCAGTACTTC
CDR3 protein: CASSEGLAEYQETQYF

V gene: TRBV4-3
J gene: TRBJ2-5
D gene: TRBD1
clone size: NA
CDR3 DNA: TGCGCCAGCAGCCGGATACAGGGGGAGACCCAGTACTTC
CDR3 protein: CASSRIQGETQYF

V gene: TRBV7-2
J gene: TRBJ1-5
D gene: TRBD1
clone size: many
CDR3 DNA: TGTGCCAGCAGTCAACTCGGACAGGGCATCAATCAGCCCCAGCATTTT
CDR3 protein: CASSQLGQGINQPQHF